These 28 T cell receptor beta chains were all obtained from the same sample, sequenced in a study of vaccination and CD4 T cells after COVID-19. Treatment described: approximately nine-day PBMC culture with coronavirus spike peptide pools or control peptides (ViraFEST assay). The Oncomine TCR Beta short-read assay sequenced DNA from cultured CD4+ T cells. TCRdb reprocessed the PCR reads with MiXCR, giving one entry per CDR3 protein. The data contain over 15,000 distinct CDR3 sequences, around four fifths of them singletons. These TCRs' antigens remain unknown. Sequencing used CD4+ T cells from blood, cultured in vitro, obtained after SARS-CoV-2 vaccination. These receptors were obtained from a human donor who received a COVID-19 vaccine.

V gene TRBV30 combines with J gene TRBJ1-1; the match to TRBD1 covers 7 bases. V gave up 4 bases and J gave up 3 bases; unmatched junction bases: 5. The CDR3 covers 13 residues. In germline, CDR1 is GTSNPN, CDR2 SVGIG (reference sequence). The CDR3 bases are TGTGCCTGGATTCCCGACAGGGACACTGAAGCTTTCTTT. It codes for CAWIPDRDTEAFF.

The chain employs TRBV7-9 and TRBJ2-1; possibly TRBD1 for D (6 bases). V lost 5 bases to trimming and J lost 0 bases, with 14 bases between them. Looked up from germline, CDR1 is SEHNR and CDR2 is FQNEAQ (reference sequence). The CDR3 is 16 residues long. CDR3 DNA: TGTGCCAGCAGCCGACGACAGGAGAGCTCCTACAATGAGCAGTTCTTC. The encoded protein is CASSRRQESSYNEQFF.

The chain couples TRBV2 to TRBJ2-5, with TRBD2 matching over 10 bases. The V gene end was trimmed by 6 bases and the J gene end by 7 bases; junction bases not matched to a gene: 5. Germline CDR1 and CDR2: SNHLY and FYNNEI. This CDR3 region has 13 residues. CDR3 loop: CASRGTSEGTQYF. For the CDR3, the DNA is TGTGCCAGCAGGGGGACTAGCGAGGGGACCCAGTACTTC.

V and J are TRBV7-8 and TRBJ1-3, with no clear D. CDR3 length: 13 residues. Germline V gene data show CDR1 as SGHVS and CDR2 as FQNEAQ. The V end lost 0 bases, the J end lost 4 bases, and 4 bases lay between the germline ends. The CDR3 region is CASSLAQGNTIYF. CDR3 nucleotides: TGTGCCAGCAGCTTAGCCCAGGGAAACACCATATATTTT.

This chain joins TRBV12-3 or TRBV12-4 and TRBJ1-1; TRBD1 might be the D (5 bases). V was cut by 3 bases and J by 5 bases, with 13 bases left in between. This CDR3 spans 14 amino acids. CDR3 region: CASSFAGEGTEAFF. CDR3 bases: TGTGCCAGCAGTTTCGCGGGGGAGGGGACTGAAGCTTTCTTT.

To note about this clonotype: The junction shows a germline mismatch at one end, possibly a read error. The V gene is TRBV6-1, the J gene TRBJ1-2; D unresolved. From germline, CDR1 is MNHNS and CDR2 SASEGT. The CDR3 consists of 11 residues. This CDR3 is CASSEALHSFF. The CDR3 DNA reads TGTGCCAGCAGTGAAGCGCTTCACTCCTTCTTC.

The rearrangement uses TRBV20-1 and TRBJ1-5; 8 bases agree with TRBD1. CDR1 and CDR2 from the germline V gene are DFQATT and SNEGSKA (reference sequence). V lost 5 bases, J lost 7 bases, and 10 bases stayed unmatched. The CDR3 runs 14 residues. The CDR3 DNA is TGCAGTGCTGGTAAGGACAGGGAATCCCAGCCCCAGCATTTT. It specifies CSAGKDRESQPQHF.

This clonotype appeared once. J is TRBJ2-6 and V is TRBV15; 9 bases are a match to TRBD1. V gave up 7 bases and J gave up 0 bases; unmatched junction bases: 13. Per germline, CDR1 LNHNV and CDR2 YYDKDF (reference sequence). The length of the CDR3 is 19 residues. The CDR3 sequence: CATTPDRGPYSSGANVLTF. CDR3 in DNA: TGTGCCACCACCCCGGACAGGGGTCCTTACAGCTCTGGGGCCAACGTCCTGACTTTC.

This chain connects TRBV6-5 to TRBJ1-6; D not resolved. The V end was cut by 4 bases, the J end by 4 bases, with 2 bases between. Germline CDR1 reads MNHEY; CDR2 reads SVGAGI. This CDR3 is built from 12 residues. This CDR3 reads CASSSYNSPLHF. CDR3 nucleotide sequence: TGTGCCAGCAGTTCTTATAATTCACCCCTCCACTTT.

This clonotype was detected once. The chain recombines TRBV20-1 with TRBJ1-6, with 9 nucleotides matching TRBD1. The CDR3 extends over 16 amino acids. The J segment lost 7 bases and the V segment lost 2 bases, leaving 9 bases of the junction unmatched. CDR1 and CDR2 (germline): DFQATT, SNEGSKA (reference sequence). Written as DNA, the CDR3 is TGCAGTGCTAGATCGCCGACAGGGGGTTGGAATTCACCCCTCCACTTT. It is translated as CSARSPTGGWNSPLHF.

The chain employs TRBV2 and TRBJ1-5; 10 bases match TRBD1. Germline V gene lookup returns CDR1 SNHLY and CDR2 FYNNEI. The trim removed 4 bases at V and 4 bases at J, leaving 4 bases unmatched. The CDR3 is 15 residues long. In nucleotides, the CDR3 is TGTGCCAGCAGTGGATGGACAGGGGGAAATCAGCCCCAGCATTTT. Protein product: CASSGWTGGNQPQHF.

The chain joins TRBV24-1 to TRBJ1-5, with D perhaps matching TRBD1 (6 bases). The V gene's germline CDR1 is KGHDR and CDR2 SFDVKD. There are 22 residues in the CDR3. V was clipped by 1 base and J by 2 bases, with 29 bases between them. The CDR3 sequence: CATSDLLGPTCRGASGNQPQHF. CDR3 coding DNA: TGTGCCACCAGTGATTTACTTGGTCCAACCTGCCGGGGGGCGAGCGGCAATCAGCCCCAGCATTTT.

CDR3 amino acids: CASSPTRLYDTQYF. As DNA, the CDR3 is TGTGCCAGCAGCCCGACTAGGCTCTACGATACGCAGTATTTT. V and J are TRBV27 and TRBJ2-3; the D gene is possibly TRBD2 (6 bases). Germline CDR1 and CDR2: MNHEY and SMNVEV (reference sequence). Trimming removed 6 bases from V and 6 bases from J, with 16 bases in between. The CDR3 extends over 14 amino acids.

This rearrangement joins TRBV12-3 or TRBV12-4 to TRBJ1-1; D might be TRBD1 (6 bases). The CDR3 is 15 amino acids. Trimming took off 2 bases at V and 0 bases at J, with 10 bases between the two ends. Here the CDR3 reads CASSLRTAVNTEAFF. CDR3 nucleotides: TGTGCCAGCAGTTTACGGACAGCCGTGAACACTGAAGCTTTCTTT.

The chain couples TRBV10-3 to TRBJ1-4, with 10 bases matching TRBD1. Germline loops: CDR1 ENHRY, CDR2 SYGVKD. There are 15 residues in the CDR3. Losses at the gene ends were 11 bases for V and 4 bases for J; bases not matched to a gene: 10. CDR3 sequence (DNA): TGTGCCTCGTCCCGGGACAGGGGCGATAATGAAAAACTGTTTTTT. This sequence encodes CASSRDRGDNEKLFF.

The rearrangement joins TRBV23-1 to TRBJ2-7, with D perhaps being TRBD1 or TRBD2 (5 bases each). TRBV23-1 has ORF status, its function being uncertain. This CDR3 region has 16 residues. V was trimmed by 7 bases and J by 4 bases, leaving 23 bases between them. In nucleotides, the CDR3 is TGCGCCAGCACCCCGACGGGACCCCTAAGAGTTTACGAGCAGTACTTC. It specifies CASTPTGPLRVYEQYF.

This clonotype was seen only a few times. The CDR3, as DNA: TGTGCCAGCAGTTTTACCCGGGACAGCTCGCGAGGCTACACCTTC. Translating gives CASSFTRDSSRGYTF. The chain employs TRBV27 and TRBJ1-2; 7 nucleotides match TRBD1. This CDR3 spans 15 amino acids. J lost 8 bases, V lost 3 bases, and 12 bases had no gene match. Per germline, CDR1 MNHEY and CDR2 SMNVEV (reference sequence).

This clonotype is deemed medium-sized. The rearrangement joins TRBV20-1 to TRBJ1-2; D is possibly TRBD1 (5 bases). The CDR3 covers 12 residues. Germline lookup yields CDR1 DFQATT and CDR2 SNEGSKA (reference sequence). Trimming took off 6 bases at V and 3 bases at J, with 11 bases between the two ends. Here the CDR3 reads CSATGTDYGYTF. CDR3 sequence (DNA): TGCAGTGCGACCGGGACCGACTATGGCTACACCTTC.

The V gene is TRBV6-1, the J gene TRBJ2-7; D perhaps matches TRBD2 (6 bases). Germline CDR1 and CDR2: MNHNS and SASEGT. The CDR3 runs 13 residues. V lost 7 bases to trimming and J lost 2 bases, with 12 bases between them. CDR3 coding DNA: TGTGCCAGCAAGGAGGGAAAACCCTACGAGCAGTACTTC. It yields the protein CASKEGKPYEQYF.

The chain carries TRBV7-9 and TRBJ2-5; D not certain. The ends were cut back, 2 bases at V and 5 bases at J, with 6 bases in the middle. The CDR3 length is 12 residues. Germline CDR1 SEHNR, CDR2 FQNEAQ (reference sequence). DNA of the CDR3: TGTGCCAGCAGCTTAATCGGGGAGACCCAGTACTTC. Protein product: CASSLIGETQYF.

CDR3 sequence: CASSKEGREPLGGYTF. In DNA, the CDR3 is TGTGCCAGCAGCAAAGAAGGCAGGGAACCTCTTGGAGGCTACACCTTC. The chain carries TRBV21-1 and TRBJ1-2; the table's D call, TRBD1, has no DNA check behind it. TRBV21-1 is a pseudogene segment. There are 16 residues in the CDR3.

This chain uses TRBV20-1 with TRBJ2-1, with 8 positions matching TRBD2. Germline loops: CDR1 DFQATT, CDR2 SNEGSKA (reference sequence). The CDR3 is 18 residues long. J lost 1 base, V lost 0 bases, and 11 bases had no gene match. CDR3 nucleotides: TGCAGTGCTAGAGATATTCGGGGGGGGGCCAGTTCCTACAATGAGCAGTTCTTC. The encoded protein is CSARDIRGGASSYNEQFF.

This clonotype was detected a few times. The chain has TRBV10-3 and TRBJ1-6; a weak D match, TRBD1 (5 bases). Trimming removed 8 bases at V and 13 bases at J, with 18 bases between. The CDR3 contains 13 residues. The germline V gene encodes CDR1 ENHRY and CDR2 SYGVKD. The CDR3 loop reads CAIGSVRGDPLHF. Written as DNA, the CDR3 is TGTGCCATCGGATCCGTTCGGGGGGACCCCCTCCACTTT.

V and J are TRBV7-3 and TRBJ2-7; tentative D call: TRBD2 (6 bases). The CDR3 has 14 amino acids. V lost 3 bases and J 6 bases, leaving 15 bases between the germline ends. Germline loops: CDR1 SGHTA, CDR2 FQGTGA. CDR3 bases: TGTGCCAGCAGCTTGTCGGGCGCGGGAACCGAGCAGTACTTC. Protein product: CASSLSGAGTEQYF.

This clonotype appeared once. The gene calls are TRBV5-1 and TRBJ1-1; 9 bases agree with TRBD1. CDR3 length: 17 amino acids. Germline-derived CDR1 and CDR2 are SGHRS and YFSETQ. J was trimmed by 10 bases and V by 4 bases; bases with no gene match: 20. The CDR3 DNA follows: TGCGCCAGCAGCCCGGGGGTTACAGGGGGCGGTTTAAAAGCAGCTTTCTTT. Protein product: CASSPGVTGGGLKAAFF.

V usage is TRBV5-1 and J usage is TRBJ2-7; TRBD1 is a possible D gene (5 bases). Germline V gives CDR1 SGHRS, CDR2 YFSETQ. V lost 0 bases, J lost 0 bases, and 10 bases lay in between. There are 15 residues in the CDR3. The CDR3 coding sequence is TGCGCCAGCAGCTTGGGACAGAGTTCCTCCTACGAGCAGTACTTC. Amino acid sequence: CASSLGQSSSYEQYF.

V is TRBV7-3 and J is TRBJ2-2; D is unresolved. CDR3 length: 15 residues. Trimming cost V 6 bases and J 1 base, with 12 bases left between them. In germline, CDR1 is SGHTA, CDR2 FQGTGA. In DNA, the CDR3 is TGTGCCAGCAGACCGGGTGGGGTGAACACCGGGGAGCTGTTTTTT. Translated, it gives CASRPGGVNTGELFF.

A word on this clonotype: One end of the junction fails to match germline, which may point to a read error. V and J are TRBV20-1 and TRBJ2-7, with 7 bases matching TRBD1. This CDR3 is 14 amino acids long. The V gene's germline CDR1 is DFQATT and CDR2 SNEGSKA (reference sequence). The CDR3 sequence is CSARAPRGRRGQHF. The CDR3 coding sequence is TGCAGTGCTAGAGCCCCGAGGGGGCGACGTGGGCAGCACTTC.